This TCR beta chain derives from a study of blood T cell repertoires in COVID-19. Whole-study context: PBMCs, B-cell-depleted T cells, or T cells provided the cDNA or gDNA that made up the material.

Per the original data handling: Estimation of nucleated cell counts was performed using reference gene primer amplification. Measured with immunoSEQ multiplex PCR; TCRdb has only the in-frame clones, and not every one. V, J and clone size reflect that table, while D and trimming were determined from the DNA. This repertoire shows some 190,000 clones, roughly 80% found once; its top ten account for around 6.9%. Per the germline V gene, CDR1 is SGHRS and CDR2 is YFSETQ. V shed 4 bases, J shed 3 bases, and the junction held 4 bases outside the gene matches. The CDR3 is 14 amino acids. Input material: peripheral blood. The origin of this receptor is a man aged 55-75 years with acute or convalescent COVID-19. The chain has TRBV5-1 and TRBJ2-1; 7 bases map to TRBD2. The CDR3 sequence: CASSLAENYNEQFF. CDR3 sequence (DNA): TGCGCCAGCAGCCTAGCGGAGAACTACAATGAGCAGTTCTTC.